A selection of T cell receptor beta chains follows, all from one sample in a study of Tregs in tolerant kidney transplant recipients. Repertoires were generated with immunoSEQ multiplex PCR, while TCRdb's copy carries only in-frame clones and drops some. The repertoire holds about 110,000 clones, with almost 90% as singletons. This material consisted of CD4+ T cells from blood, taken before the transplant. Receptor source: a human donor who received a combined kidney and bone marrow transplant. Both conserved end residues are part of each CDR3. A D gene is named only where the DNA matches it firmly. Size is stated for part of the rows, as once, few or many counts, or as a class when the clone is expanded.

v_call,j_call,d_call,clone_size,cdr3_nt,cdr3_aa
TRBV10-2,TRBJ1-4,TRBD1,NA,TGCGCCAGCAGTGATCCGAGTAGAGGGACAGGGCTTGAAAAACTGTTTTTT,CASSDPSRGTGLEKLFF
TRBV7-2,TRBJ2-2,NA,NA,TGTGCCAGCAGCTTCCAGGCTTCGCCCGGGGAGCTGTTTTTT,CASSFQASPGELFF
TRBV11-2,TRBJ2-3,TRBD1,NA,TGTGCCAGCAGCCAAAACAGGGGAGATACGCAGTATTTT,CASSQNRGDTQYF
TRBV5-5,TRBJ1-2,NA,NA,TGTGCCAGCAGCTTGGGGGCGCAAGAACGCTATGGCTACACCTTC,CASSLGAQERYGYTF
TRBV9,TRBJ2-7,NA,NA,TGTGCCACCTCGAAATTACGGGGTAGCAATGCCTACGAGCAGTACTTC,CATSKLRGSNAYEQYF
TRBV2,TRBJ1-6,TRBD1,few,TGTGCCAGCAGTCAGGGACAGGATCCACCCCTCCACTTT,CASSQGQDPPLHF
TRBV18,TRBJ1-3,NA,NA,TGTGCCAGCTCAGCAAATAGCACCATATATTTT,CASSANSTIYF
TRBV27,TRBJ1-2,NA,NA,TGTGCCAGCAGTTTATCCGCGTCCCATTATGGCTACACCTTC,CASSLSASHYGYTF
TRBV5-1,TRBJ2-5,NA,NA,TGCGCCAGCAGCTTGGCCTTGGGGAGGCTCGAGACCCAGTACTTC,CASSLALGRLETQYF
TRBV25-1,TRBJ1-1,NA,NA,TGTGCCAGCAGTGATTTCATTGAAGCTTTCTTT,CASSDFIEAFF
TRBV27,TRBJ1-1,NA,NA,TGTGCCAGCAGTCTATTAAGGGGCCCGAACACTGAAGCTTTCTTT,CASSLLRGPNTEAFF
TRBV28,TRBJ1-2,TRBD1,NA,TGTGCCAGCAGTGGACAGGACTATGGCTACACCTTC,CASSGQDYGYTF
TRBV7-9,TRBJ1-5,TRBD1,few,TGTGCCAGCAGCTTAGGTGGGGGACAGCACCAGCATTTT,CASSLGGGQHQHF
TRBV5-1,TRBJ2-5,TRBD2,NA,TGCGCCAGCAGCTTTACTAGCGGGGGTTATCAAGAGACCCAGTACTTC,CASSFTSGGYQETQYF
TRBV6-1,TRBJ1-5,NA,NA,TGTGCCAGCAGTGAATCTCCCACGGGGAGCAATCAGCCCCAGCATTTT,CASSESPTGSNQPQHF
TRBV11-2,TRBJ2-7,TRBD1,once,TGTGCCAGCAGCCGACAGAGACAGGGGTTTATGTACGAGCAGTACTTC,CASSRQRQGFMYEQYF
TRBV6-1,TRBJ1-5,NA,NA,TGTGCCAGCAGACAAACGGCCCCCGGGGTGCAGCCCCAGCATTTT,CASRQTAPGVQPQHF
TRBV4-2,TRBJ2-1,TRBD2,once,TGTGCCAGCAGCCTCGGGACGGGGGGATACAATGAGCAGTTCTTC,CASSLGTGGYNEQFF
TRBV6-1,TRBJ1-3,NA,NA,TGTGCAACGGTCCTCTCTGGAAACACCATATATTTT,CATVLSGNTIYF
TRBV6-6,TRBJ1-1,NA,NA,TGTGCCAGCAGTCTAGGATTGAACACTGAAGCTTTCTTT,CASSLGLNTEAFF
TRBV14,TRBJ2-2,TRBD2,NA,TGTGCCAGCAGCCAAGAAGGCGGGGGGCCCTTCGCGAACACCGGGGAGCTGTTTTTT,CASSQEGGGPFANTGELFF
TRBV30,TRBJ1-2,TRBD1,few,TGTGCCTGCCCGTTCCACCGACAGGGTAGGAACTATGGCTACACCTTC,CACPFHRQGRNYGYTF